Given below is one T cell receptor (beta chain) in context. Its antigen is unknown. The data stem from a study of shared clonotypes between healthy human individuals. Study conclusions and caveats: Naive CD4 clonotypes were shared across a handful of donors at about 5%.

Over several immunoSEQ plates, each subset's genomic DNA was distributed in even portions. Sequenced by immunoSEQ multiplex PCR; TCRdb stores in-frame clones only, minus some. Among approximately 2.5 million clones listed, over 85% were seen once. Healthy and HIV-negative, the adult donors had no recent acute infections or vaccinations. Division of CD4+ cells produced a CD45RA+ naive subset and a CD45RA-negative memory subset. Trimming shortened V by 3 bases and J by 3 bases, and 12 bases separated the two germline ends. Germline CDR1 MNHEY, CDR2 SMNVEV (reference sequence). This CDR3 is 15 amino acids long.

Sequencing was performed on naive CD4+ T cells from PBMCs. Subset of the sample: CD45RA+ positively selected. The sequence was obtained from a man aged 18 to 30 in good health. Some clones in this sample may be carry-over from other donors' samples. V usage is TRBV27 and J usage is TRBJ2-1; D perhaps matches TRBD1 (5 bases). The CDR3: CASSLGQRLYNEQFF. In DNA form, the CDR3 reads TGTGCCAGCAGTTTGGGGCAAAGACTCTACAATGAGCAGTTCTTC.